The clone carrying this T cell receptor (beta chain) was recorded only once. Libraries were prepared by immunoSEQ multiplex PCR; TCRdb keeps only in-frame clonotypes and omits some of them. This table holds under 65,000 clones, approximately 90% found once. These data originate in a study of control samples from healthy donors and cancer patients. This CDR3 has 15 residues. Germline V lookup: CDR1 SGHRS, CDR2 YFSETQ. V lost 0 bases to trimming and J lost 0 bases, with 9 bases between them. The clonotype was recovered from a young man with colorectal cancer. The chain recombines TRBV5-1 with TRBJ1-2; D is perhaps TRBD1 (6 bases). The source material was PBMCs. The CDR3 region is CASSLEGQTNYGYTF. In DNA, the CDR3 is TGCGCCAGCAGCTTGGAGGGACAAACTAACTATGGCTACACCTTC. The full variable domain, in which reference TRBV5-1 and TRBJ1-2 provide the parts outside the CDR3, is KAGVTQTPRYLIKTRGQQVTLSCSPISGHRSVSWYQQTPGQGLQFLFEYFSETQRNKGNFPGRFSGRQFSNSRSEMNVSTLELGDSALYLCASSLEGQTNYGYTFGSGTRLTVV.